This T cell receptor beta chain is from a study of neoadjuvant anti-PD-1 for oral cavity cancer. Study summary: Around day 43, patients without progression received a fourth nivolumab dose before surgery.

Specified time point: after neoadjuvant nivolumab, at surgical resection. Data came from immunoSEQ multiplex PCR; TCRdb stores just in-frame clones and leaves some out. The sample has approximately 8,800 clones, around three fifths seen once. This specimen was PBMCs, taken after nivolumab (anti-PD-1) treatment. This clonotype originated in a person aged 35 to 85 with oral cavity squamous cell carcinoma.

The CDR3 sequence is CASSPQGVLNNEQFF. The DNA for the CDR3 is TGTGCCAGCAGCCCCCAGGGGGTTTTAAACAATGAGCAGTTCTTC. J is TRBJ2-1 and V is TRBV7-8, with 7 nucleotides matching TRBD1. Germline V gene data show CDR1 as SGHVS and CDR2 as FQNEAQ. The CDR3 sequence is 15 residues long. V gave up 5 bases and J gave up 5 bases; unmatched junction bases: 9. Drawing the rest from reference TRBV7-8 and TRBJ2-1, the complete variable domain is GAGVSQSPRYKVAKRGQDVALRCDPISGHVSLFWYQQALGQGPEFLTYFQNEAQLDKSGLPSDRFFAERPEGSVSTLKIQRTQQEDSAVYLCASSPQGVLNNEQFFGPGTRLTVL.